This TCR beta chain was retrieved from a study of technical replicates of blood from several donors. Assay used: immunoSEQ multiplex PCR; TCRdb lists only in-frame clones, some missing. Found here are approximately 99,000 clones, 95% to 97% of them singletons; the top ten hold less than 0.45%. Sequencing input: T cells isolated from PBMCs. The sequence derives from a human donor in good health.

The CDR3 DNA follows: TGTGCCAGCAGTGGATCAGGAGGAGGTCAGCCCCAGCATTTT. Translating it yields CASSGSGGGQPQHF. V gene TRBV2 combines with J gene TRBJ1-5, with no clear D. Trimming pared 4 bases from V and 6 bases from J, leaving 13 bases between. In germline, CDR1 is SNHLY, CDR2 FYNNEI. The CDR3 is 14 residues long. The whole variable domain, filled in from reference TRBV2 and TRBJ1-5, reads EPEVTQTPSHQVTQMGQEVILRCVPISNHLYFYWYRQILGQKVEFLVSFYNNEISEKSEIFDDQFSVERPDGSNFTLKIRSTKLEDSAMYFCASSGSGGGQPQHFGDGTRLSIL.